This entry features one TCR beta chain sequence. The target antigen is unknown. Per the germline V gene, CDR1 is MGHRA and CDR2 is YSYEKL. The V and J ends lost 0 bases and 6 bases respectively, with 11 bases between them. CDR3 length: 15 amino acids. Using its own MiXCR run on the reads, TCRdb lists one record per CDR3 protein. The sample shows roughly 730,000 distinct CDR3 sequences, around 31% of them seen only once. This sample was taken from a study of T cell repertoires in cytomegalovirus infection. Sample: cultured PBMCs, taken from culture after CMV antigen stimulation. The rearrangement links TRBV4-1 to TRBJ2-2; perhaps TRBD1 as D (6 bases). This clonotype originated in a human donor in good health (CMV status not recorded). Some clones in this sample may be carry-over from other donors' samples. The CDR3 spells CASSQEGAGSGELFF. DNA for the CDR3: TGCGCCAGCAGCCAAGAGGGGGCAGGGTCCGGGGAGCTGTTTTTT.